Below are 16 T cell receptor beta chains sequenced from a single sample in a study of T cells in Graves' hyperthyroidism and ophthalmopathy. Researchers took RNA transcripts and amplified the TCR beta CDR3 regions from them. TCR CDR3 regions were first amplified by RT-PCR with HTBI primers. In TCRdb, the multiplex PCR reads were re-called with MiXCR into one record per CDR3 protein. Of hundreds of thousands of distinct CDR3 sequences listed, less than 20% are singletons. The sample was blood. All receptors come from a woman under 30 with Graves' hyperthyroidism.

V usage is TRBV19 and J usage is TRBJ1-5; 8 bases are shared with TRBD1. CDR3 length: 16 residues. V lost 7 bases, J lost 2 bases, and 10 bases stayed unmatched. Germline CDR1 reads LNHDA; CDR2 reads SQIVND (reference sequence). CDR3 DNA: TGTGCCAGTAACTCGGACAGGGTACAGGGCAATCAGCCCCAGCATTTT. This sequence encodes CASNSDRVQGNQPQHF. The entire variable domain, with the rest obtained from reference TRBV19 and TRBJ1-5, is as follows: DGGITQSPKYLFRKEGQNVTLSCEQNLNHDAMYWYRQDPGQGLRLIYYSQIVNDFQKGDIAEGYSVSREKKESFPLTVTSAQKNPTAFYLCASNSDRVQGNQPQHFGDGTRLSIL.

This clonotype was counted only a few times. A junction boundary mismatches the germline segment, possibly from a read error. This chain uses TRBV5-1 with TRBJ2-1; 9 bases fit TRBD1. The germline CDR1 and CDR2 sequences are SGHRS and YFSETQ. The CDR3 covers 16 residues. CDR3 sequence (DNA): TGCGCCAACAGCGAGGACAGGGGACCCCCTTGGGATGAGCAGTTCTTC. Its protein is CANSEDRGPPWDEQFF.

This clonotype has a count of ten or more. The chain is built from TRBV3-1 and TRBJ2-1; no clear D gene. The V end was cut by 0 bases, the J end by 8 bases, with 8 bases between. The germline V gene encodes CDR1 LGHDT and CDR2 YNNKEL (reference sequence). The CDR3 sequence is 13 residues long. DNA of the CDR3: TGTGCCAGCAGCCAAGAACGACCCTATGAGCAGTTCTTC. This translates into CASSQERPYEQFF.

This clonotype has a count of ten or more. Here the CDR3 reads CASSWMGGETQYF. For the CDR3, the DNA is TGTGCCAGCAGCTGGATGGGGGGGGAGACCCAGTACTTC. The chain links TRBV5-8 to TRBJ2-5, with 7 bases that match TRBD2. In germline, CDR1 is SGHTS, CDR2 YDEGEE. The CDR3 sequence is 13 residues long. The trim removed 3 bases at V and 5 bases at J, leaving 4 bases unmatched.

Only a few counts were recorded for this clonotype. The chain combines TRBV6-1 with TRBJ2-5; perhaps TRBD1 as D (5 bases). Germline V CDR1 and CDR2: MNHNS, SASEGT. V gave up 6 bases and J gave up 4 bases, with 12 bases separating them. The CDR3 sequence is 13 residues long. The CDR3 here is CASSTGHGETQYF. The DNA of the CDR3 is TGTGCCAGCAGCACCGGACACGGAGAGACCCAGTACTTC.

The rearrangement links TRBV9 to TRBJ2-5; 11 bases agree with TRBD2. After removal of 4 bases from V and 1 base from J, the junction contained 12 bases not matched to a gene. CDR1 and CDR2 from the germline V gene are SGDLS and YYNGEE. This CDR3 is 18 amino acids long. CDR3 nucleotides: TGTGCCAGCAGCCCCGGTAGCGGGGGGGCCGGGGGCCAAGAGACCCAGTACTTC. The encoded protein is CASSPGSGGAGGQETQYF.

This sequence joins TRBV24-1 and TRBJ2-1; 7 bases align to TRBD2. V trimming: 3 bases; J trimming: 4 bases; junction bases outside the gene matches: 11. Germline CDR1 reads KGHDR; CDR2 reads SFDVKD. The CDR3 length is 17 residues. The CDR3 nucleotides read TGTGCCACCAGTGATCCCACGGCCGGGGGGTTATACAATGAGCAGTTCTTC. Protein sequence: CATSDPTAGGLYNEQFF.

This clonotype came up a few times. The chain joins TRBV11-2 to TRBJ2-1, with 15 positions matching TRBD2. The CDR3 is made up of 18 amino acids. Germline V gives CDR1 SGHAT, CDR2 FQNNGV. Trimming took 3 bases from V and 4 from J; bases not matched to a gene: 7. Here the CDR3 reads CASSLLGLAGGPYNEQFF. Here the CDR3 DNA reads TGTGCCAGCAGCTTGCTGGGACTAGCGGGGGGACCTTACAATGAGCAGTTCTTC. Full variable domain (rest looked up from reference TRBV11-2 and TRBJ2-1): EAGVAQSPRYKIIEKRQSVAFWCNPISGHATLYWYQQILGQGPKLLIQFQNNGVVDDSQLPKDRFSAERLKGVDSTLKIQPAKLEDSAVYLCASSLLGLAGGPYNEQFFGPGTRLTVL.

J is TRBJ2-6 and V is TRBV18; D remains unclear. The CDR3 loop spans 15 amino acids. The V end was cut by 0 bases, the J end by 2 bases, with 5 bases between. Per germline, CDR1 KGHSH and CDR2 LQKENI. In DNA, the CDR3 is TGTGCCAGCTCACCACCTTGGGCTGGGGCCAACGTCCTGACTTTC. Amino acid sequence: CASSPPWAGANVLTF.

Many counts were recorded for this clonotype. The chain carries TRBV28 and TRBJ2-7; TRBD1 might be the D (5 bases). V was clipped by 3 bases and J by 0 bases, with 12 bases between them. CDR3 size: 15 residues. CDR1 and CDR2 from the germline V gene are MDHEN and SYDVKM. CDR3 loop: CASSFHGHRSYEQYF. The CDR3 DNA is TGTGCCAGCAGTTTCCACGGACACCGCTCCTACGAGCAGTACTTC.

The J gene is TRBJ2-7, the V gene TRBV24-1, with D perhaps given as TRBD1 or TRBD2 (5 bases each). Looked up from germline, CDR1 is KGHDR and CDR2 is SFDVKD. The CDR3 contains 15 residues. The V and J ends lost 1 base and 5 bases respectively, with 14 bases between them. The chain's CDR3 is CATSDFGQGDDEQYV. The CDR3 coding sequence is TGTGCCACCAGTGATTTCGGGCAGGGAGACGACGAGCAGTACGTC.

Ten or more counts support this clonotype. The CDR3: CASSRVSIGLAGLNEQFF. CDR3 DNA sequence: TGTGCCAGCAGTCGGGTCTCTATTGGACTAGCGGGTCTAAATGAGCAGTTCTTC. This chain connects TRBV6-1 to TRBJ2-1; TRBD2 matches at 11 bases. Germline loops: CDR1 MNHNS, CDR2 SASEGT. The CDR3 length is 18 residues. The J segment lost 7 bases and the V segment lost 5 bases, leaving 16 bases of the junction unmatched.

At least ten counts were recorded for this clonotype. This chain connects TRBV29-1 to TRBJ2-7; TRBD1 might be the D (6 bases). CDR1 and CDR2 from the germline V gene are SQVTM and ANQGSEA. V dropped 3 bases and J dropped 4 bases, with 16 bases sitting between them. This CDR3 is 14 amino acids long. This CDR3 is CSVDVRTETYEQYF. DNA of the CDR3: TGCAGCGTTGATGTTCGGACAGAGACGTACGAGCAGTACTTC.

This clonotype was seen ten or more times. The CDR3 sequence is CASSLRYPRGNSPLHF. CDR3 DNA: TGCGCCAGCAGCTTACGATACCCCCGAGGCAATTCACCCCTCCACTTT. The chain carries TRBV5-1 and TRBJ1-6; D unresolved. This CDR3 comprises 16 residues. The V and J ends lost 2 bases and 7 bases respectively, with 16 bases between them. The germline V gene encodes CDR1 SGHRS and CDR2 YFSETQ.

This clonotype appeared a single time. V is TRBV5-5 and J is TRBJ2-3; 9 bases agree with TRBD1. With V trimmed by 5 bases and J by 4 bases, 8 bases remained unmatched. The CDR3 consists of 15 residues. Germline CDR1 SGHKS, CDR2 YYEKEE (reference sequence). The CDR3 here is CASSSRQGVADTQYF. The CDR3 DNA reads TGTGCCAGCAGTTCGAGACAGGGGGTTGCAGATACGCAGTATTTT.

The chain couples TRBV25-1 to TRBJ1-6; D is unresolved. V shed 5 bases and J shed 0 bases, with 14 bases lying between them. Germline V lookup: CDR1 MGHDK, CDR2 SYGVNS. The CDR3 length is 17 residues. As DNA, the CDR3 is TGTGCCAGCAGTCGGCAGCTAGGAACCTCCTATAATTCACCCCTCCACTTT. It encodes CASSRQLGTSYNSPLHF.